This TCR beta chain was sequenced during a study of T cell responses to AZD1222 COVID-19 vaccine (dated by TCRdb to the early 2020s). Turning to the overall study: Because spike-specific TCR depth and breadth did not differ between the two schedules, AZD1222 recipients who got a second dose at roughly 4 weeks were pooled with those who got a second dose at roughly 12 weeks. A total of more than 230 trial participants underwent TCR sequencing, of whom 200 to 220 had received two doses of AZD1222 and some 25 had received two doses of the MenACWY control vaccine. Trial participants were enrolled by age into subgroups of 18-55, 56-69 and 70-plus years, and roughly 150, 30 and 60 TCR-sequenced participants, respectively, were included in these subgroups. Overall study outcomes, separate from this receptor: The whole spike protein was spanned by vaccine-associated CD4 TCRs, and dominant responses were seen in regions 160-218 and 743-854. Spike-specific TCR breadth and depth rose significantly after two AZD1222 doses compared with day 0 and with MenACWY recipients. Participants were mostly white British, with more females than males. The authors suggested clonal diversity may have been underestimated. The 56-69-year group was small, and its depth increase did not reach significance, likely because of low power. Nearly half of unique spike-specific TCRs reportedly recognized epitopes outside regions mutated in the B.1.351 and B.1.1.7 variants. No day 14 peak-response samples were available, so repertoires were characterized only after the peak T cell response. Conclusions about previously exposed vaccinees are limited because only a handful of AZD1222 recipients were SARS-CoV-2 seropositive at baseline.

The time point label for this specimen denotes: baseline before first vaccination. Vaccinee samples were obtained from the UK trials COV001 and COV002, which included a single-blind randomized controlled phase 2/3 trial of AZD1222 (ChAdOx1 nCoV-19) in healthy adults. Trial participant PBMC samples were collected at day 0 and day 28 after the second dose for TCRbeta chain sequencing. The CDR3 sequence holds 16 residues, the cysteine and phenylalanine included. Only the CDR3 region is kept as DNA, spanning 48 bases read in frame from base 1. At the junction V is shortened by 0 bases and J by 4 bases, with 15 bases in between. CDR1 LGHNA and CDR2 YSLEER are derived from the germline V gene. The count of this clone is one. No cognate antigen has been identified for it. Per-base quality was not reported, and no clone a single base away is much larger than it. The CDR3 regions of human TCRbeta chains were subjected to immunosequencing. In the source study's methods: TCRs in the repertoires were compared against a reference library of SARS-CoV-2-specific TCRs that had been generated with the MIRA antigen-specificity platform. Breadth was defined as the fraction of unique TCRs that were SARS-CoV-2-associated, and depth was defined as the fraction of total T cells that were SARS-CoV-2-associated. Using the MIRA data, each spike-specific TCR was assigned both to the spike region to which the TCR was reactive and to a CD4 or CD8 class. Log10-transformed breadth and depth values were compared by one-way ANOVA with Sidak's multiple comparisons tests. As stored in TCRdb, this immuneACCESS dataset retains in-frame rearrangements with V and J assigned. A fraction of the clones does not appear; measured against another copy, unresolved V genes explain less than half of the discrepancy, and the remainder lacks a known reason. That table supplies the V and J calls and clone size; D and trimming were determined from the DNA. The sample table shows around 100,000 clones, and over 70% are seen once. In total, the top ten clones hold roughly 20% of the sample.

The specimen was peripheral blood, collected on day 0 of AZD1222 vaccination. This chain joins TRBV4-3 to TRBJ1-2, with the D gene not clear enough to name. This sequence originates from an adult in good health. The CDR3: CASSQDRGRVLYGYTF. The DNA sequence is TGCGCCAGCAGCCAAGATCGGGGTAGGGTTCTCTATGGCTACACCTTC.